Each of the 14 T cell receptor beta chains below was sequenced from the same sample in a study of CD8 T cells in Susac syndrome. RNA was extracted with the RNeasy kit, and a quantity of roughly 0.5 to 1 ug was reverse transcribed using random hexamers. TCRdb redid the calling of the immunoSEQ multiplex PCR reads with MiXCR, one entry per CDR3 protein. The sample records about 440,000 distinct CDR3 sequences, roughly 85% being singletons. Material: CD8+ T cells from PBMCs. The receptors were sampled from a human donor with multiple sclerosis.

The gene calls are TRBV5-1 and TRBJ2-7; the match to TRBD2 covers 8 bases. Germline trimming cut 3 bases from V and 1 base from J; bases unmatched to any gene: 9. CDR1 and CDR2 (germline): SGHRS, YFSETQ. The CDR3 is 16 residues long. The CDR3 spells CASSSFSGGPSYEQYF. The CDR3 bases are TGCGCCAGCAGCTCCTTTTCGGGGGGGCCATCCTACGAGCAGTACTTC.

The chain has TRBV5-6 and TRBJ1-2, with D perhaps matching TRBD1 (5 bases). CDR1 is SGHDT and CDR2 is YYEEEE in the germline V gene. This CDR3 comprises 16 residues. The germline V and J ends were trimmed by 0 bases and 3 bases, with 15 bases remaining between them. CDR3 bases: TGTGCCAGCAGCTTGGATATTGGCCGGGGGTACTATGGCTACACCTTC. Amino acid sequence: CASSLDIGRGYYGYTF.

The rearrangement uses TRBV7-2 and TRBJ2-1; the D gene is possibly TRBD1 (6 bases). Per germline, CDR1 SGHTA and CDR2 FQGNSA. The V and J ends lost 4 bases and 5 bases respectively, with 15 bases between them. The CDR3 consists of 15 residues. The CDR3 region has the DNA TGTGCCAGCAGCTCCTACAGGGTTCTGGACAATGAGCAGTTCTTC. Translated: CASSSYRVLDNEQFF.

The CDR3 loop reads CASSSRQASYGYTF. For the CDR3, the DNA is TGTGCCAGCAGCTCAAGACAGGCGTCTTATGGCTACACCTTC. The rearrangement links TRBV7-9 to TRBJ1-2; TRBD1 is a possible D gene (6 bases). The CDR3 contains 14 residues. The ends were cut back, 4 bases at V and 5 bases at J, with 14 bases in the middle. Germline values: CDR1 SEHNR, CDR2 FQNEAQ (reference sequence).

The CDR3 protein is CASTPGQGAYEQYF. Here the CDR3 DNA reads TGTGCCAGTACACCGGGACAGGGAGCCTACGAGCAGTACTTC. V is TRBV27 and J is TRBJ2-7; 9 bases map to TRBD1. J gave up 2 bases and V 9 bases, and 8 bases lay outside the gene matches. Germline assignment: CDR1 MNHEY and CDR2 SMNVEV (reference sequence). The CDR3 has 14 amino acids.

The table lists this clonotype with a count of one. This chain uses TRBV29-1 with TRBJ1-2; TRBD1 aligns across 7 bases. CDR1 and CDR2 from the germline V gene are SQVTM and ANQGSEA. The CDR3 is 14 residues long. With V trimmed by 7 bases and J by 0 bases, 8 bases remained unmatched. CDR3 DNA sequence: TGCAGCGCTGTCGGGGGGACAGCTAACTATGGCTACACCTTC. This sequence encodes CSAVGGTANYGYTF.

DNA for the CDR3: TGCAGCGTTGAAGGGACAGGGGAGGGAGAGCAGTACTTC. Residues: CSVEGTGEGEQYF. The chain recombines TRBV29-1 with TRBJ2-7, with TRBD1 matching over 9 bases. This CDR3 has 13 amino acids. Germline CDR1 reads SQVTM; CDR2 reads ANQGSEA. The V gene end was trimmed by 1 base and the J gene end by 7 bases; junction bases not matched to a gene: 5.

The V gene is TRBV3-1, the J gene TRBJ2-5; 8 bases line up with TRBD1. The V gene end was trimmed by 3 bases and the J gene end by 2 bases; junction bases not matched to a gene: 2. The CDR3 consists of 14 residues. Germline V gives CDR1 LGHDT, CDR2 YNNKEL (reference sequence). CDR3: CASSHGQGQETQYF. CDR3 sequence (DNA): TGTGCCAGCAGCCATGGACAGGGTCAAGAGACCCAGTACTTC.

The V call is TRBV3-1, the J call TRBJ1-1, with D tentatively TRBD1 (5 bases). V gave up 6 bases and J gave up 3 bases, with 11 bases separating them. The germline gives CDR1 LGHDT, CDR2 YNNKEL (reference sequence). CDR3 size: 13 residues. The CDR3 DNA follows: TGTGCCAGCAGGACACAGGTGGACACTGAAGCTTTCTTT. It codes for CASRTQVDTEAFF.

The chain joins TRBV7-3 to TRBJ2-1; D possibly corresponds to TRBD2 (5 bases). This CDR3 contains 18 residues. V dropped 5 bases and J dropped 3 bases, with 23 bases sitting between them. CDR1 is SGHTA and CDR2 is FQGTGA in the germline V gene. CDR3 DNA: TGTGCCAGCAGCCAGACCCCCGGAGGTCCCGGTAACTACAATGAGCAGTTCTTC. This encodes CASSQTPGGPGNYNEQFF. Full variable domain (missing parts from reference TRBV7-3 and TRBJ2-1): GAGVSQTPSNKVTEKGKYVELRCDPISGHTALYWYRQSLGQGPEFLIYFQGTGAADDSGLPNDRFFAVRPEGSVSTLKIQRTERGDSAVYLCASSQTPGGPGNYNEQFFGPGTRLTVL.

The V gene is TRBV6-4, the J gene TRBJ1-1; a possible D gene is TRBD1 (5 bases). V was clipped by 6 bases and J by 1 base, with 12 bases between them. The CDR3 consists of 14 residues. The germline V gene has CDR1 MRHNA and CDR2 SNTAGT. The CDR3 nucleotides are TGTGCCAGCAGCGAACAGGCCGCGAACACTGAAGCTTTCTTT. Protein sequence: CASSEQAANTEAFF.

The chain has TRBV20-1 and TRBJ2-7, with 8 bases matching TRBD2. The CDR3 runs 14 residues. Germline assignment: CDR1 DFQATT and CDR2 SNEGSKA (reference sequence). V shed 1 base, J shed 3 bases, and the junction held 5 bases outside the gene matches. DNA of the CDR3: TGCAGTGCTAGAGGATGGGCGGGAGGCTACGAGCAGTACTTC. Amino acids: CSARGWAGGYEQYF.

This sequence joins TRBV27 and TRBJ2-7; D might be TRBD2 (5 bases). This CDR3 is built from 13 residues. Germline V gene sequence: CDR1 MNHEY, CDR2 SMNVEV (reference sequence). V was shortened by 2 bases and J by 7 bases, with 12 bases between the two germline ends. The CDR3 sequence is CASSLNPSREQYF. The CDR3 DNA is TGTGCCAGCAGTTTAAACCCTAGCAGGGAGCAGTACTTC.

This clonotype was seen a single time. The chain joins TRBV15 to TRBJ2-2; no definite D call. Germline V gives CDR1 LNHNV, CDR2 YYDKDF (reference sequence). The CDR3 length is 14 residues. V lost 0 bases to trimming and J lost 7 bases, with 9 bases between them. In DNA form, the CDR3 reads TGTGCCACCAGCAGAGAGGTCGCTGACGGGGAGCTGTTTTTT. Its protein product is CATSREVADGELFF.